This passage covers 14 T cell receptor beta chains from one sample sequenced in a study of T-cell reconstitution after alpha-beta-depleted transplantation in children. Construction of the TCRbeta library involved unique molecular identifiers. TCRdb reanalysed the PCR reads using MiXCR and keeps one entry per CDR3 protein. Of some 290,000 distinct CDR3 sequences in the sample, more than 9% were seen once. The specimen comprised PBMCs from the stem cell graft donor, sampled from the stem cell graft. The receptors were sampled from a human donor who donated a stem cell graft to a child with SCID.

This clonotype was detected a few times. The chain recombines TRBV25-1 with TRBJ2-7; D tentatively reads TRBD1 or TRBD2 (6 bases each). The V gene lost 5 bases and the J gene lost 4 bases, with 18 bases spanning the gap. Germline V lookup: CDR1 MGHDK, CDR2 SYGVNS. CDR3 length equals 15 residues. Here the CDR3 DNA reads TGTGCCAGCAGTCCAACGGGGGCGTCCCATTACGAGCAGTACTTC. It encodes CASSPTGASHYEQYF.

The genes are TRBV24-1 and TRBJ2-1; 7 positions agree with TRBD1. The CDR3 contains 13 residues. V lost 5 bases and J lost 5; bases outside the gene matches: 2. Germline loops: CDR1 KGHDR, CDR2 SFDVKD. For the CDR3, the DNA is TGTGCCACCAGTGGCGGACAGGACAATGAGCAGTTCTTC. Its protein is CATSGGQDNEQFF.

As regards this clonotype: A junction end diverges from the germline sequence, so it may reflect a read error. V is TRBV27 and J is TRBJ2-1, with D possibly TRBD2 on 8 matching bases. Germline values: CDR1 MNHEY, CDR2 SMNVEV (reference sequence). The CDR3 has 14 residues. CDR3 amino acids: CASSLGRGDSEHFF. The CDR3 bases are TGTGCCAGCAGTTTAGGGCGGGGGGACAGTGAGCACTTCTTC.

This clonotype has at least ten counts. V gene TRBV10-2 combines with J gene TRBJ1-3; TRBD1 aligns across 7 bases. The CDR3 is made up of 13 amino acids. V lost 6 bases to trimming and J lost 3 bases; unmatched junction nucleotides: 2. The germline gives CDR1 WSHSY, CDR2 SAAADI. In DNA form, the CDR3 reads TGCGCCAGCAGGGGGACAGATGGAAACACCATATATTTT. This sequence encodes CASRGTDGNTIYF.

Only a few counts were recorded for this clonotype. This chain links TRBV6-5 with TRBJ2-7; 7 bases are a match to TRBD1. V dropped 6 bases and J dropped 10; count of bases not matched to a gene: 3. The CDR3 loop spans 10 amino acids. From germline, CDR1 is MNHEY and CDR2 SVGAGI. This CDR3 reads CASRGQDQYF. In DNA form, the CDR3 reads TGTGCCAGCAGAGGACAGGATCAGTACTTC.

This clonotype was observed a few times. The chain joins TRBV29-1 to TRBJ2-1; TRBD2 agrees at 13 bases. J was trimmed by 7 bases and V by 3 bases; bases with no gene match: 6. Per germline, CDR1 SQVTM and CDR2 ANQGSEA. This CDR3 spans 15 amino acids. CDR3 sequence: CSVDRGTSGVNEQFF. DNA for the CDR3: TGCAGCGTTGATCGGGGGACTAGCGGGGTGAATGAGCAGTTCTTC.

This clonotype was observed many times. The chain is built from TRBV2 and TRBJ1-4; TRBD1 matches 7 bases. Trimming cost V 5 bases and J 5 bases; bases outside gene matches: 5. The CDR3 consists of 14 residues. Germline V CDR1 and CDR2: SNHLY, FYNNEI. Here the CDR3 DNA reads TGTGCCAGCAGTCCGACAGGGCGAAATGAAAAACTGTTTTTT. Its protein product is CASSPTGRNEKLFF. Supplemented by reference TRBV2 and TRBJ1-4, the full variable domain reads EPEVTQTPSHQVTQMGQEVILRCVPISNHLYFYWYRQILGQKVEFLVSFYNNEISEKSEIFDDQFSVERPDGSNFTLKIRSTKLEDSAMYFCASSPTGRNEKLFFGSGTQLSVL.

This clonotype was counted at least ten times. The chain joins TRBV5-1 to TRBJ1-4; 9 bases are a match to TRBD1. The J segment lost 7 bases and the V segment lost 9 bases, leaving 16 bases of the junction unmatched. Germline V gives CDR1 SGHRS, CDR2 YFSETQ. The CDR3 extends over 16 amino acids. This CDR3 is CATIQGAPVRGEKLFF. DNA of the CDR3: TGCGCCACAATACAGGGGGCGCCGGTCCGGGGTGAAAAACTGTTTTTT. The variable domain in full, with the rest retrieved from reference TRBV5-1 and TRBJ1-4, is KAGVTQTPRYLIKTRGQQVTLSCSPISGHRSVSWYQQTPGQGLQFLFEYFSETQRNKGNFPGRFSGRQFSNSRSEMNVSTLELGDSALYLCATIQGAPVRGEKLFFGSGTQLSVL.

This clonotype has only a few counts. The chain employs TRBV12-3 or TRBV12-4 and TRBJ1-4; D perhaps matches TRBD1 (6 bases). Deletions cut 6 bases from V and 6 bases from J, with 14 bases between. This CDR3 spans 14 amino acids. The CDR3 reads CASSSQGPDEKLFF. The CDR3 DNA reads TGTGCCAGCAGCTCCCAGGGGCCCGATGAAAAACTGTTTTTT.

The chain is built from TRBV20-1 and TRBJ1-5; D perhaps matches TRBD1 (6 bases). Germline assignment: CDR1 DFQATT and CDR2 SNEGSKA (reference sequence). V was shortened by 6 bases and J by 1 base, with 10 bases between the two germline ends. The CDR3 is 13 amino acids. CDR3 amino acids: CSASDRSNQPQHF. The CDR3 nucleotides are TGCAGTGCGAGTGACAGGAGCAATCAGCCCCAGCATTTT.

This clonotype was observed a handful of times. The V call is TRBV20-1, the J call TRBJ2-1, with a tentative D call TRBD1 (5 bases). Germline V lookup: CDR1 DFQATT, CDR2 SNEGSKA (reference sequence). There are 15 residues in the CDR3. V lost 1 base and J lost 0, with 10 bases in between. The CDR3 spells CSARGGLSSYNEQFF. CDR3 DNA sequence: TGCAGTGCTAGAGGGGGCCTTAGCTCCTACAATGAGCAGTTCTTC.

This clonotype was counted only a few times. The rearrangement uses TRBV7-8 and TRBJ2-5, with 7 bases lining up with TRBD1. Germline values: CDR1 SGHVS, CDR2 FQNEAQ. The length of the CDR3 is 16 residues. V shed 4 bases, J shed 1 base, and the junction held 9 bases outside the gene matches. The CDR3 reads CASSSLRQGIQETQYF. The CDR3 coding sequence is TGTGCCAGCAGCTCGCTACGACAGGGCATCCAAGAGACCCAGTACTTC.

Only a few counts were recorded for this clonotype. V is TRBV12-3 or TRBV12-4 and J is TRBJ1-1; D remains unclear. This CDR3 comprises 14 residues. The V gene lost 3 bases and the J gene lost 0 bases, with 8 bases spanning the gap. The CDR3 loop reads CASSLTPMNTEAFF. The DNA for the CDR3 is TGTGCCAGCAGTTTGACACCGATGAACACTGAAGCTTTCTTT.

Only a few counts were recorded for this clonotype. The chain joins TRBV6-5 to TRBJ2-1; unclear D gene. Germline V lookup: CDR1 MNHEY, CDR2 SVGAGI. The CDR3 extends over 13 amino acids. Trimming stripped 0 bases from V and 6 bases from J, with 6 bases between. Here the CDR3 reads CASSYSNVNEQFF. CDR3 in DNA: TGTGCCAGCAGTTACTCTAACGTCAATGAGCAGTTCTTC.